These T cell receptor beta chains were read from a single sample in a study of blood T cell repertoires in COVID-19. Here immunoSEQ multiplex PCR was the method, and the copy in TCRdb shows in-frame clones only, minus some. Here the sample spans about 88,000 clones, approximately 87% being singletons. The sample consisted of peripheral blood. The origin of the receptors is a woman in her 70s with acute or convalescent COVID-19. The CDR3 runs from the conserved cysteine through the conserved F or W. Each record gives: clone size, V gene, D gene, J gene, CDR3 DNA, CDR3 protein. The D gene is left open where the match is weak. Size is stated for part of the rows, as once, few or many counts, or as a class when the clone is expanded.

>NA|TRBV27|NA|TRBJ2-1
TGTGCCAGCAGTTTAACCTCGTCCGGTCGCTACAATGAGCAGTTCTTC
CASSLTSSGRYNEQFF
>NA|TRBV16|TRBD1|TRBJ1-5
TGTGCCAGCAGCCACCCATTCGGGACAGCTAGCAATCAGCCCCAGCATTTT
CASSHPFGTASNQPQHF
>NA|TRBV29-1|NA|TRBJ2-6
TGCAGCGTTGAAGATGTTAACTCTGGGGCCAACGTCCTGACTTTC
CSVEDVNSGANVLTF
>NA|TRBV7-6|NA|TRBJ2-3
TGTGCCAGCAGCTTAGAAACAGGGCAGACCACAGATACGCAGTATTTT
CASSLETGQTTDTQYF
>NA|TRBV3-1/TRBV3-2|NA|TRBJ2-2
TGTGCCAGCAGCAGCCATGGGGAAGGGGCCGGGGAGCTGTTTTTT
CASSSHGEGAGELFF
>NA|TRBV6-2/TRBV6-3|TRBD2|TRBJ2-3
TGTGCCAGCAGTTACTCGACTAGCGGGGGGGGGAGCACAGATACGCAGTATTTT
CASSYSTSGGGSTDTQYF
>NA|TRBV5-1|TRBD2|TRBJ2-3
TGCGCCAGCAGCTTTTCGGCTAGCGGGGGGGCTAGGAGCACAGATACGCAGTATTTT
CASSFSASGGARSTDTQYF
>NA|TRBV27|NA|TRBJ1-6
TGTGCCAGCAGTTTTTCGAGTAATTTTTATAATTCACCCCTCCACTTT
CASSFSSNFYNSPLHF
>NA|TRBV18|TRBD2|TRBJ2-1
TGTGCCAGCTCACCAACACGGAGCGGGGACAATGAGCAGTTCTTC
CASSPTRSGDNEQFF
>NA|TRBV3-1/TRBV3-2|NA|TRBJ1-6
TGTGCCAGCAGCCCGAAACCTAGCTCCTATAATTCACCCCTCCACTTT
CASSPKPSSYNSPLHF
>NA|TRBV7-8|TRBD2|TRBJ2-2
TGTGCCAGCAGCTACGAACGGACTAGTCCTGACGGGGAGCTGTTTTTT
CASSYERTSPDGELFF
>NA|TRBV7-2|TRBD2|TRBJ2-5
TGTGCCAGCAGCTTATGGGAGGGACTAGCGGGAGGAGAGACCCAGTACTTC
CASSLWEGLAGGETQYF
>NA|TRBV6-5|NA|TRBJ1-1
TGTGCCAGCAGTCCAAGACAGAACACTGAAGCTTTCTTT
CASSPRQNTEAFF
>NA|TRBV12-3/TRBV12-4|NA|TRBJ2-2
TGTGCCAGCAGTCCCGAGGACGGGGAGCTGTTTTTT
CASSPEDGELFF
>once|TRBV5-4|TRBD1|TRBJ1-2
TGTGCCAGCAGCTTGGACAGGGGAGGCGGCTACACCTTC
CASSLDRGGGYTF
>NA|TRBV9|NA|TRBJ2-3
TGTGCCAGCAGCCCCCCGTGGGGCAGGGTGGGCACAGATACGCAGTATTTT
CASSPPWGRVGTDTQYF
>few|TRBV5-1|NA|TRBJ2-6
TGCGCCAGCAGCTTGGAGGTGGGGGCGCAGGGCGTCCTGACTTTC
CASSLEVGAQGVLTF
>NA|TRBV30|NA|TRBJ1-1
TGTGCCTGGAACAAAGTCGAGGACACTGAAGCTTTCTTT
CAWNKVEDTEAFF
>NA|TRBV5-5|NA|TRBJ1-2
TGTGCCAGCAGCCCGAGCTATATAATCACAGTAAACTATGGCTACACCTTC
CASSPSYIITVNYGYTF
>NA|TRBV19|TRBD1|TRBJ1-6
TGTGCCACCTTCCAAAATGCCGGGACAGGGGGTAATTCACCCCTCCACTTT
CATFQNAGTGGNSPLHF
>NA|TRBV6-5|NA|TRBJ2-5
TGTGCCAGCAGTTACTCCCAGGAAGGAGGATATGAGACCCAGTACTTC
CASSYSQEGGYETQYF
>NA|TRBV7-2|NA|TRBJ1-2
TGTGCCAGCAGCTTGACGGGGGGCGCGTTTTTCTATGGCTACACCTTC
CASSLTGGAFFYGYTF
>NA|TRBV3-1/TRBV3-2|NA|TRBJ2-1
TGTGCCAGCAGCCAGCGGCGGGCGAGCTACAATGAGCAGTTCTTC
CASSQRRASYNEQFF
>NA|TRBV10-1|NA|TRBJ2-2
TGCGCCAGCAGCCCCAGAAGATCCCCGTCCGGGGAGCTGTTTTTT
CASSPRRSPSGELFF
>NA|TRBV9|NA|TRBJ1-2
TGTGCCAGCAGCGTAGAGATCGGCCAGGGTGACTATGGCTACACCTTC
CASSVEIGQGDYGYTF
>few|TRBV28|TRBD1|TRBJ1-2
TGTGCCAGCAGTTTAGGAGTGGGACAGGGGGTTCTGGGCTACACCTTC
CASSLGVGQGVLGYTF
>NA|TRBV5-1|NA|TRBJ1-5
TGCGCCAGCAGCCCGGAGGGGGAGGGGGGGCAGCCCCAGCATTTT
CASSPEGEGGQPQHF
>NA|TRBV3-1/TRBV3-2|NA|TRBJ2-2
TGTGCCAGCAGCCCCGAAGGAGGTACCGGGGAGCTGTTTTTT
CASSPEGGTGELFF
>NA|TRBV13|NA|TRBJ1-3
TGTGCCAGCAGCTCCCGGGGAGGGGGCTCTGGAAACACCATATATTTT
CASSSRGGGSGNTIYF
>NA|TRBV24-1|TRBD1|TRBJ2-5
TGTGCCACCAGGGCCGCCCGACAGGGACGTCAAGAGACCCAGTACTTC
CATRAARQGRQETQYF
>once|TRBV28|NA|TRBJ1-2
TGTGCCAGCAGCCCTCAAACAGGGTTCCATGGCTACACCTTC
CASSPQTGFHGYTF
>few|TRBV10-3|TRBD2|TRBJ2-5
TGTGCCATCAGTGAACGCGGGGGTAGTGGTGAGACCCAGTACTTC
CAISERGGSGETQYF
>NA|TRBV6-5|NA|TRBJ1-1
TGTGCCAGCTCCGACAGTACCTGGTCTGAAGCTTTCTTT
CASSDSTWSEAFF
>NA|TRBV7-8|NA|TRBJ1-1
TGTGCCAGCAGCTCAACGAGCATGCACACTGAAGCTTTCTTT
CASSSTSMHTEAFF
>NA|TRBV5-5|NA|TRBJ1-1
TGTGCCAGCAGCTTCCAGGGGATTAACACTGAAGCTTTCTTT
CASSFQGINTEAFF